This T cell receptor (beta chain) was identified in a study of prognosis after radiotherapy for stage I lung cancer. Whole-study context: Roughly 5 patients had oligometastatic NSCLC after surgical resection of the primary tumor, and 13 to 15 had newly diagnosed primary stage I lung tumors. Patient ages ran from about 50 to 95, with a median of 74.5 years, and the group had 13 men and 6 women. Findings and limits, study-wide: Divergent TRBV and TRBJ gene usage has reportedly been observed between patients with and without metastases.

The V end lost 5 bases, the J end lost 1 base, and 15 bases lay between the germline ends. This CDR3 contains 15 residues. The germline V gene has CDR1 MDHEN and CDR2 SYDVKM. By frequency in the sample, this clonotype is medium-sized. No antigen is known for it. Two-round multiplex PCR amplified TCR beta CDR3 from genomic DNA. Round one of PCR was performed, and it used primers specific to each TRBV and TRBJ gene. Universal primers were used for second-round PCR. TCRdb reprocessed the multiplex PCR reads via MiXCR and lists one record per CDR3 protein. The table has about 23,000 distinct CDR3 sequences, less than 50% seen once.

This chain joins TRBV28 and TRBJ2-7, with a possible D match to TRBD1 (6 bases). The sample in question was PBMCs, obtained before or after stereotactic body radiation therapy (not recorded which). This clonotype was sampled from a donor aged 50 or older with non-small cell lung cancer. The CDR3 loop is CASSPPTGLSYEQYF. CDR3 nucleotides: TGTGCCAGCAGTCCCCCGACAGGCCTTTCCTACGAGCAGTACTTC.